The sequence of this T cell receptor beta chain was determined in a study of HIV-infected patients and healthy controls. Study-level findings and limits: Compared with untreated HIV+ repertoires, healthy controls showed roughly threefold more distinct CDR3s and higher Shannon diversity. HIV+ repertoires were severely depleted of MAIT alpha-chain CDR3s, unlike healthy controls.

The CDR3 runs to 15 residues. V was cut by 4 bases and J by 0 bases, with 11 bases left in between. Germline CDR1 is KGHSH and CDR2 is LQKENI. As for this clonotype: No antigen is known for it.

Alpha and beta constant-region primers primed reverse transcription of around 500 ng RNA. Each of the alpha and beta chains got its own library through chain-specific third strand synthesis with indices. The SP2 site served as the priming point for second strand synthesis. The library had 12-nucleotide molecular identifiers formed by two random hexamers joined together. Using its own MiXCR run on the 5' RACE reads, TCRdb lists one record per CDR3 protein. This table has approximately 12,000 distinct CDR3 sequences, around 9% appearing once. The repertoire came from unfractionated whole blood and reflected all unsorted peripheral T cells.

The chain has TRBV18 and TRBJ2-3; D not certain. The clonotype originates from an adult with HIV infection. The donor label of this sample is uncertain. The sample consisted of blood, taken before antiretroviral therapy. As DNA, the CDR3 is TGTGCCAGCTCACTCTCCCAAGGGAGCACAGATACGCAGTATTTT. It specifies CASSLSQGSTDTQYF.